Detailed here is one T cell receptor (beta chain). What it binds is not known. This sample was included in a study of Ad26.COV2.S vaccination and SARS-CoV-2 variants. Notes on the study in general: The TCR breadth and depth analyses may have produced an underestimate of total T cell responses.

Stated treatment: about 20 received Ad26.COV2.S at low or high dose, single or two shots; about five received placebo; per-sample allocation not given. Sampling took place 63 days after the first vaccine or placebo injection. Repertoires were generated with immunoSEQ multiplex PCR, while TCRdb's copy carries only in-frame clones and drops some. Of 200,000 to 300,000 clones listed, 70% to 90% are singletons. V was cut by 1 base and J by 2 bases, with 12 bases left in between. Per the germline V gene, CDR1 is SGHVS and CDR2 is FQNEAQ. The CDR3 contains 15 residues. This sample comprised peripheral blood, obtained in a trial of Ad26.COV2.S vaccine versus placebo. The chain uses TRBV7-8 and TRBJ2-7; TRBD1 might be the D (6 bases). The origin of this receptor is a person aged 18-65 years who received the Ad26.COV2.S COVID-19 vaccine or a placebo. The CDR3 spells CASSLVRDKPYEQYF. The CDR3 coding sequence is TGTGCCAGCAGCTTAGTCAGGGACAAACCCTACGAGCAGTACTTC.